The 14 T cell receptor beta chains below were found in one sample sequenced in a study of T cell responses to AZD1222 COVID-19 vaccine. Clones were read by immunoSEQ multiplex PCR, and TCRdb kept only the in-frame ones, dropping some. The profile covers about 150,000 clones, with approximately 90% appearing a single time and less than 1.5% taken by the ten largest. The specimen was peripheral blood, collected 28 days after the second AZD1222 dose. These TCRs come from an adult who received the AZD1222 COVID-19 vaccine.

V usage is TRBV6-5 and J usage is TRBJ2-5, with D possibly matching TRBD1 (7 bases). CDR1 MNHEY and CDR2 SVGAGI come from the germline V gene. Between the trimmed V and J ends, which lost 2 bases and 3 bases, there was a span of 10 bases. The CDR3 is 14 residues long. Here the CDR3 DNA reads TGTGCCAGCAGTTACGCGGGGACAGAAGAGACCCAGTACTTC. Translation: CASSYAGTEETQYF.

The chain links TRBV18 to TRBJ2-7, with 7 bases matching TRBD1. Trimming removed 3 bases from V and 6 bases from J; junction bases left unmatched: 11. The CDR3 runs 15 residues. CDR1 and CDR2 (germline): KGHSH, LQKENI. The CDR3 coding sequence is TGTGCCAGCTCACCGATAACAGGGGACAGAGCCGAGCAGTACTTC. Amino acid sequence: CASSPITGDRAEQYF.

The chain links TRBV15 to TRBJ1-6, with 8 bases matching TRBD1. Trimming removed 2 bases from V and 8 bases from J; junction bases left unmatched: 8. The CDR3 is made up of 16 amino acids. The germline CDR1 and CDR2 sequences are LNHNV and YYDKDF (reference sequence). Here the CDR3 DNA reads TGTGCCACCAGCAGAAGGACAGGGAGTCATGATTCACCCCTCCACTTT. Translating gives CATSRRTGSHDSPLHF.

V usage is TRBV19 and J usage is TRBJ1-5; D unresolved. The CDR3 covers 13 residues. The germline V gene has CDR1 LNHDA and CDR2 SQIVND (reference sequence). Trimming removed 6 bases from V and 6 bases from J, with 12 bases in between. The CDR3 sequence: CASRKKATQPQHF. DNA of the CDR3: TGTGCCAGTAGAAAAAAGGCAACTCAGCCCCAGCATTTT.

The chain carries TRBV2 and TRBJ2-2; D may be TRBD1 (6 bases). The CDR3 extends over 13 amino acids. V lost 4 bases and J 7 bases, leaving 10 bases between the germline ends. The germline gives CDR1 SNHLY, CDR2 FYNNEI. CDR3: CASSGGGGGELFF. CDR3 bases: TGTGCCAGCAGTGGTGGGGGCGGCGGGGAGCTGTTTTTT.

V gene TRBV7-3 combines with J gene TRBJ2-1; 11 bases fit TRBD2. V gave up 3 bases and J gave up 6 bases; unmatched junction bases: 4. Germline V lookup: CDR1 SGHTA, CDR2 FQGTGA. The CDR3 covers 15 residues. The CDR3 here is CASSFSGGATNEQFF. The CDR3 coding sequence is TGTGCCAGCAGCTTTAGCGGGGGGGCCACCAATGAGCAGTTCTTC.

The gene calls are TRBV6-5 and TRBJ2-7; 7 bases fit TRBD1. After removal of 7 bases from V and 5 bases from J, the junction contained 2 bases not matched to a gene. Germline loops: CDR1 MNHEY, CDR2 SVGAGI. CDR3 length equals 11 residues. This CDR3 reads CASTTGNEQYF. As DNA, the CDR3 is TGTGCCAGCACGACAGGGAACGAGCAGTACTTC.

This clone showed up just once. The chain links TRBV14 to TRBJ1-2, with 10 bases fitting TRBD1. This CDR3 has 15 residues. Unmatched junction bases numbered 4, after V lost 3 bases and J lost 3 bases. The germline gives CDR1 SGHDN, CDR2 FVKESK. This CDR3 is CASSHGQGGYYGYTF. The CDR3 DNA reads as TGTGCCAGCAGCCACGGACAGGGGGGATACTATGGCTACACCTTC.

J is TRBJ2-5 and V is TRBV10-3, with 9 positions matching TRBD2. Germline-derived CDR1 and CDR2 are ENHRY and SYGVKD. Germline trimming cut 6 bases from V and 5 bases from J; bases unmatched to any gene: 7. This CDR3 contains 14 residues. The CDR3 DNA reads as TGTGCCATCAGGGATAGCGGGAGACAGGAGACCCAGTACTTC. Translated, it gives CAIRDSGRQETQYF.

V and J are TRBV28 and TRBJ1-3; D perhaps matches TRBD1 (6 bases). This CDR3 region has 17 residues. V lost 5 bases, J lost 1 base, and 18 bases lay in between. Per the germline V gene, CDR1 is MDHEN and CDR2 is SYDVKM. CDR3 nucleotides: TGTGCCAGCAGTCCGAACCCGTACAGGGTTTCTGGAAACACCATATATTTT. Its protein product is CASSPNPYRVSGNTIYF.

The rearrangement links TRBV10-3 to TRBJ1-6, with D possibly being TRBD1 (5 bases). Germline V lookup: CDR1 ENHRY, CDR2 SYGVKD. The CDR3 has 16 amino acids. V lost 6 bases, J lost 8 bases, and 20 bases lay in between. DNA for the CDR3: TGTGCCATCAGGAACAGGTATCGCCTTTACCATTCACCCCTCCACTTT. It specifies CAIRNRYRLYHSPLHF.

J is TRBJ2-3 and V is TRBV27; D possibly matches TRBD1 or TRBD2 (5 bases each). V was clipped by 3 bases and J by 3 bases, with 13 bases between them. The CDR3 is 15 residues long. Germline assignment: CDR1 MNHEY and CDR2 SMNVEV (reference sequence). The CDR3 nucleotides are TGTGCCAGCAGTTTTGGGGGAACGGGGACAGATACGCAGTATTTT. This gives the protein CASSFGGTGTDTQYF.

This chain connects TRBV19 to TRBJ1-5, with a weak D call TRBD1 (6 bases). The germline V and J ends were trimmed by 2 bases and 6 bases, with 11 bases remaining between them. The CDR3 is 14 residues long. The germline CDR1 and CDR2 sequences are LNHDA and SQIVND (reference sequence). CDR3 region: CASSITGFGQPQHF. The CDR3 nucleotides are TGTGCCAGTAGTATAACAGGGTTCGGTCAGCCCCAGCATTTT.

CDR3 loop: CASRKTGISGNTIYF. CDR3 nucleotide sequence: TGTGCCAGCAGGAAGACGGGAATCTCTGGAAACACCATATATTTT. The V and J genes are TRBV5-8 and TRBJ1-3; D unresolved. Trimming took 5 bases from V and 0 from J, leaving 12 bases between them. Germline CDR1 SGHTS, CDR2 YDEGEE. The CDR3 spans 15 residues.